This T cell receptor beta chain is from a study of blood T cell repertoires in COVID-19 (dated by TCRdb to about 2020). Some background on the complete study: Samples covering the acute and convalescent phases of COVID-19 were provided by collaborators in the United States, Italy and Spain. The prospective study material was composed of cDNA or gDNA derived from T cells, B-cell-depleted T cells, or PBMCs. The dataset comprised deeply sampled blood TCRbeta repertoires from subjects exposed to, actively infected with, or recovered from COVID-19. The repertoires were made available in a free public database intended to serve as a resource for research on the immune response to SARS-CoV-2. The samples were drawn from the first 160 participants of the ongoing ImmuneRACE study and from roughly 1,300 subjects provided by 6 global collaborators. The sample metadata nearly always contained a de-identified subject ID, COVID-19 status, age in years and sex. HLA class I and class II types, where available, came from metadata supplied by the sample provider rather than from assay-based typing.

Findings and caveats that apply to the study as a whole: The amount of clinical and demographic metadata varied by source and participant and was provided uncurated.

Whole blood was collected in K2EDTA tubes by collaborating institutions according to the institutions' own protocols. For TCRbeta analysis, collaborator samples were shipped as frozen whole blood, as isolated PBMCs, or as DNA extracted from either sample type. TCRbeta CDR3 regions were amplified from genomic DNA by means of the immunoSEQ Assay, a bias-controlled multiplex PCR. Under the source paper's analysis protocol: The number of nucleated cells in each sample was estimated by amplification of reference gene primers within the assay. To quantify the absolute abundance of each unique TCRbeta CDR3 rearrangement, sequence reads were collapsed and filtered. For each sample, productive Simpson clonality was calculated as the square root of Simpson's diversity index across productive rearrangements. Here the immuneACCESS table is served through TCRdb, limited to in-frame sequences with V and J called. Missing clones are a known gap in these copies; in checked studies unresolved V genes cover under half, and the rest lacks a known reason. V and J calls and clone size are given by that table; D and trimming were obtained from the DNA. The sample profile shows 90,000 to 150,000 clones; 75% to 85% of them were found once. The biggest ten clones account for 3% to 4.5% of the sample.

The germline V gene (reference sequence) supplies CDR1 LNHDA and CDR2 SQIVND. From the cysteine up to the phenylalanine, the CDR3 has a length of 12 residues. This entry keeps only the CDR3 DNA: 36 bases, framed from base 1. Trimming costs V 3 bases and J 7 bases, and their ends lie 7 bases apart. In the case of this clone: It has no known antigen specificity. Base qualities are not provided; no much larger clone lies one nucleotide away.

Input material: peripheral blood. Here the chain combines TRBV19 and TRBJ1-5; no D gene can be assigned with confidence. This receptor was identified in a woman older than 75 with acute or convalescent COVID-19. The CDR3 here reads CASSITGQPQHF. The DNA reads TGTGCCAGTAGTATTACGGGACAGCCCCAGCATTTT.